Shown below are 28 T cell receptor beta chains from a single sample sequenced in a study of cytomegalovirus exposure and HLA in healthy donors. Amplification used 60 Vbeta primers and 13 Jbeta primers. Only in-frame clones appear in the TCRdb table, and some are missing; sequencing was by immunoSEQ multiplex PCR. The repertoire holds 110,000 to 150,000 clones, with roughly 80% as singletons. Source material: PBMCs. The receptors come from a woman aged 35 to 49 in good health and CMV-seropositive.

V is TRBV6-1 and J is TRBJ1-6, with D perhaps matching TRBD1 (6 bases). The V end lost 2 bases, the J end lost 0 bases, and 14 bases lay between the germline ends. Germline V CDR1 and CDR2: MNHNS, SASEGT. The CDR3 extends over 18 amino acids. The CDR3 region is CASSETAGASSYNSPLHF. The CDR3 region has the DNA TGTGCCAGCAGTGAAACGGCAGGGGCGAGCTCCTATAATTCACCCCTCCACTTT.

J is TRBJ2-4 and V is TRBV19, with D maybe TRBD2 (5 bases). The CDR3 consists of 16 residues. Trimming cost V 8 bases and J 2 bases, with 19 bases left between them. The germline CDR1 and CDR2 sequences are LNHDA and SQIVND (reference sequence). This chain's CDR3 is CASSEGSHGPKNIQYF. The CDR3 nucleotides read TGTGCCAGTTCTGAGGGATCTCACGGCCCCAAAAACATTCAGTACTTC.

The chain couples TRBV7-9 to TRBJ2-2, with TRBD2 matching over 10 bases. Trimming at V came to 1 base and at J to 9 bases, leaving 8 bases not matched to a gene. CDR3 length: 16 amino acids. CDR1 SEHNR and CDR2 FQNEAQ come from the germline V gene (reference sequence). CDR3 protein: CASSLGTSGAGRELFF. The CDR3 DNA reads TGTGCCAGCAGCTTAGGGACTAGCGGTGCTGGAAGGGAGCTGTTTTTT.

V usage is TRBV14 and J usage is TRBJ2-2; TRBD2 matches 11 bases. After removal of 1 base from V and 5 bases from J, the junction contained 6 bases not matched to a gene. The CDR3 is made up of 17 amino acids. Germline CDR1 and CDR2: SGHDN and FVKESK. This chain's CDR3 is CASSQGLAGRITGELFF. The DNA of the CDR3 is TGTGCCAGCAGCCAAGGACTAGCGGGACGTATTACCGGGGAGCTGTTTTTT.

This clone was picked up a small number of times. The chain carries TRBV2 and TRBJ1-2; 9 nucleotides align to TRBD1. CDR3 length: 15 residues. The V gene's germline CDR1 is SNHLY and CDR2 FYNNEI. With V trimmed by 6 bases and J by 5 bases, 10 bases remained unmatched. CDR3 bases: TGTGCCAGCAGGGGGGGGACAGGGCCCCTTTATGGCTACACCTTC. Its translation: CASRGGTGPLYGYTF.

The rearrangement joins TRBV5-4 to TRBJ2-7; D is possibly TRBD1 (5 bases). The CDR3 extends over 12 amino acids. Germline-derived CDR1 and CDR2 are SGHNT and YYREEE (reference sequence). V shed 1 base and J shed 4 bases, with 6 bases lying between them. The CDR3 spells CASSLPGYEQYF. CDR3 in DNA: TGTGCCAGCAGCTTGCCAGGGTACGAGCAGTACTTC. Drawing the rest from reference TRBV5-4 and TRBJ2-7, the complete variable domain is ETGVTQSPTHLIKTRGQQVTLRCSSQSGHNTVSWYQQALGQGPQFIFQYYREEENGRGNFPPRFSGLQFPNYSSELNVNALELDDSALYLCASSLPGYEQYFGPGTRLTVT.

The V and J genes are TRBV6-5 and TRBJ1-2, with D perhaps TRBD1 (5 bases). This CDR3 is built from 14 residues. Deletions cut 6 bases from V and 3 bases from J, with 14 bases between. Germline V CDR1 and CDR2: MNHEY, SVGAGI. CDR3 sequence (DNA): TGTGCCAGCAGGGACACAGCCCCATACTATGGCTACACCTTC. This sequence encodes CASRDTAPYYGYTF.

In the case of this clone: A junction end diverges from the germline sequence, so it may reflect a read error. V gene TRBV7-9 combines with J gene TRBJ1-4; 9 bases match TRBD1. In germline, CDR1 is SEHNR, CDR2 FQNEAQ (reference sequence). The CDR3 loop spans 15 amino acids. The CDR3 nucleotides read TGTTCCAGCCGCTCCTCGGGGACAGGGATTGAAAAACTGTTTTTT. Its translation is CSSRSSGTGIEKLFF.

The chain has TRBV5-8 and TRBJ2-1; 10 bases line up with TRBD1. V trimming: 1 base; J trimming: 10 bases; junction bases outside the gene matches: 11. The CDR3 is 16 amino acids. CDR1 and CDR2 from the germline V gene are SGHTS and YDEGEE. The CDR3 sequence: CASSLFRTGGLEEQFF. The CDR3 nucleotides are TGTGCCAGCAGCTTGTTTCGGACAGGGGGTTTGGAGGAGCAGTTCTTC.

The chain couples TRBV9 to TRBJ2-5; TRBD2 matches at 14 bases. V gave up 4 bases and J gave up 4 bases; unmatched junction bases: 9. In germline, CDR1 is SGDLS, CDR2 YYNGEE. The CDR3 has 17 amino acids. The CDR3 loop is CASSPTSGREFGETQYF. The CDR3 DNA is TGTGCCAGCAGCCCGACTAGCGGGAGGGAGTTCGGAGAGACCCAGTACTTC.

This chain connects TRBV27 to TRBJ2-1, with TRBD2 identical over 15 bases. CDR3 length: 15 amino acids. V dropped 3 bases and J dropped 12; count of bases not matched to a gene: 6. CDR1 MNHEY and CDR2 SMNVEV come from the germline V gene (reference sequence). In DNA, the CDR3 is TGTGCCAGCAGTTTGGGACTAGCGGGAGGCCAGGGGCAGTTCTTC. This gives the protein CASSLGLAGGQGQFF.

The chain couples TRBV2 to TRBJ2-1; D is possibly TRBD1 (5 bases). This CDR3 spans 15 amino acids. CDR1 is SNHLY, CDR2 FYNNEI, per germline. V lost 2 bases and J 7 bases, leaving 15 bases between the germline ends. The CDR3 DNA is TGTGCCAGCAGTGAACAGGGTTTTAACCAAAATGAGCAGTTCTTC. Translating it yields CASSEQGFNQNEQFF.

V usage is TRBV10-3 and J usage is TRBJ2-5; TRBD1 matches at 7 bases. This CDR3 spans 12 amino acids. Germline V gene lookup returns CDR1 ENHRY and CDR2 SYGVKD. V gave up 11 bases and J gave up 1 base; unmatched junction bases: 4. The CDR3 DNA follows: TGTGCCGTCGGGGACAGCCAAGAGACCCAGTACTTC. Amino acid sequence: CAVGDSQETQYF.

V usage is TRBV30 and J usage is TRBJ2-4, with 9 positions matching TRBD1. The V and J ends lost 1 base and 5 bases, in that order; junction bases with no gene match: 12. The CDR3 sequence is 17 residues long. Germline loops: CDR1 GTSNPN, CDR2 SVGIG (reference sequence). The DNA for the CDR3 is TGTGCCTGGAGTGGGATGGGACAGGGATTCCTACAAAACATTCAGTACTTC. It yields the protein CAWSGMGQGFLQNIQYF.

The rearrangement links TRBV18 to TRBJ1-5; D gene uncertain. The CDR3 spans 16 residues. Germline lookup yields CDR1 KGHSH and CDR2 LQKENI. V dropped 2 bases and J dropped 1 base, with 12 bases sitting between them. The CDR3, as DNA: TGTGCCAGCTCACCAGAGGGTGGTCAGAGCAATCAGCCCCAGCATTTT. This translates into CASSPEGGQSNQPQHF. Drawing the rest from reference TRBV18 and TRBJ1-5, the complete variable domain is NAGVMQNPRHLVRRRGQEARLRCSPMKGHSHVYWYRQLPEEGLKFMVYLQKENIIDESGMPKERFSAEFPKEGPSILRIQQVVRGDSAAYFCASSPEGGQSNQPQHFGDGTRLSIL.

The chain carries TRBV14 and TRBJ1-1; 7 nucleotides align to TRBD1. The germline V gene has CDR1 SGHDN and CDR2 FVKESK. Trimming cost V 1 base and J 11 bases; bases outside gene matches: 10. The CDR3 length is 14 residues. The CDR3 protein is CASSQVPGGMGAFF. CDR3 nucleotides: TGTGCCAGCAGCCAAGTTCCAGGGGGTATGGGGGCTTTCTTT.

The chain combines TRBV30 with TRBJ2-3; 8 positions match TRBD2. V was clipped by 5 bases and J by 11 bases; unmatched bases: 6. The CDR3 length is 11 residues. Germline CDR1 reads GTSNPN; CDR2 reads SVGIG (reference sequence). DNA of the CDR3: TGTGCCTGGGGTACTAGCGGCGAGCAGTATTTT. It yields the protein CAWGTSGEQYF.

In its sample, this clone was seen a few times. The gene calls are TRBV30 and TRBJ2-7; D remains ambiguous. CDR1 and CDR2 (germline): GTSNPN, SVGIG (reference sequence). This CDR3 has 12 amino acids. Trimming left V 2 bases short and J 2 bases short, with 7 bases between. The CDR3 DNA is TGTGCCTGGAGTAATGGGCCCTACGAGCAGTACTTC. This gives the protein CAWSNGPYEQYF.

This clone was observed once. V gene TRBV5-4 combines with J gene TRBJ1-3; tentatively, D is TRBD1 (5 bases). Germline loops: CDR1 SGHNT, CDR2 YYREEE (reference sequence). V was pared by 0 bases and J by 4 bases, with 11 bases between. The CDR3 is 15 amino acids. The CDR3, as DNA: TGTGCCAGCAGCTTGGATGGGGGAGGGGGAAACACCATATATTTT. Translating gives CASSLDGGGGNTIYF.

CDR3 DNA sequence: TGTGCCAGCAGCCACGACAGGGGGCGGGAGACCCAGTACTTC. Translating gives CASSHDRGRETQYF. The V gene is TRBV7-2, the J gene TRBJ2-5, with 10 nucleotides matching TRBD1. Germline values: CDR1 SGHTA, CDR2 FQGNSA. CDR3 size: 14 residues. V was clipped by 5 bases and J by 5 bases; unmatched bases: 5.

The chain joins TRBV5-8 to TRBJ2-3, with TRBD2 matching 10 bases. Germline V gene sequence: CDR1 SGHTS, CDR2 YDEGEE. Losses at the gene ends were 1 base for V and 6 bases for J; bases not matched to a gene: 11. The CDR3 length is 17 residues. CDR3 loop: CASSLWMSGGASDTQYF. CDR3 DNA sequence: TGTGCCAGCAGCTTGTGGATGAGCGGGGGGGCGTCCGATACGCAGTATTTT.

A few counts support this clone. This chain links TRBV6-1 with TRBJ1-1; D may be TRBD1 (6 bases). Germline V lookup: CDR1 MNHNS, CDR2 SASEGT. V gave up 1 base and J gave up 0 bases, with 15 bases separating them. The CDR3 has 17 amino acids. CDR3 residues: CASSEVLTGLMNTEAFF. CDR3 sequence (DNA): TGTGCCAGCAGTGAAGTCCTTACAGGGCTTATGAACACTGAAGCTTTCTTT.

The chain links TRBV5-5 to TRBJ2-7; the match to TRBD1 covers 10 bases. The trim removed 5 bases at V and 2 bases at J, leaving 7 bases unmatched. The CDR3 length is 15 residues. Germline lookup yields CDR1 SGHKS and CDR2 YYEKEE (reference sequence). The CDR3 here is CASSDRDRGPYEQYF. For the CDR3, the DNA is TGTGCCAGCAGTGATCGGGACAGGGGACCCTACGAGCAGTACTTC.

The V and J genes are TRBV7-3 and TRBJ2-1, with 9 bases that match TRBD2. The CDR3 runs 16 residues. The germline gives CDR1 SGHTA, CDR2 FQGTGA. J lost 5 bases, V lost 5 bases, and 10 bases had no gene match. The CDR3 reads CASSPQSSGMNNEQFF. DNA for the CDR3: TGTGCCAGCAGCCCGCAGTCTAGCGGGATGAACAATGAGCAGTTCTTC.

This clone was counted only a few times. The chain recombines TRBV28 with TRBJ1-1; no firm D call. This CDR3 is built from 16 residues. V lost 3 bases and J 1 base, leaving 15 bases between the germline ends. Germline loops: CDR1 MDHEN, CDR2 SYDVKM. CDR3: CASSFDPYRGNTEAFF. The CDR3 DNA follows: TGTGCCAGCAGTTTCGATCCATATCGGGGGAACACTGAAGCTTTCTTT.

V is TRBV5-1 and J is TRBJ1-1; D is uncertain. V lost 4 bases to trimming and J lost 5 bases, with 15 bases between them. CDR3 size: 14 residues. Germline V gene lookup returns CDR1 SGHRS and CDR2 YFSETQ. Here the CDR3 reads CASSPSGGRTEAFF. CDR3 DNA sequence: TGCGCCAGCAGCCCTAGTGGCGGGAGGACTGAAGCTTTCTTT.

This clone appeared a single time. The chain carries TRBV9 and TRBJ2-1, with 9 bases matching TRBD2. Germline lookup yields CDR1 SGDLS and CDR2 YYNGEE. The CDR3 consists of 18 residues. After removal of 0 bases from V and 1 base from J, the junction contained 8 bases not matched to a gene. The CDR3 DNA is TGTGCCAGCAGCGTAGGGGGTAGCGGGAGTAGTTCCTACAATGAGCAGTTCTTC. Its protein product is CASSVGGSGSSSYNEQFF. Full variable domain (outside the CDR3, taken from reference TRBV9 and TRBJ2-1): DSGVTQTPKHLITATGQRVTLRCSPRSGDLSVYWYQQSLDQGLQFLIQYYNGEERAKGNILERFSAQQFPDLHSELNLSSLELGDSALYFCASSVGGSGSSSYNEQFFGPGTRLTVL.

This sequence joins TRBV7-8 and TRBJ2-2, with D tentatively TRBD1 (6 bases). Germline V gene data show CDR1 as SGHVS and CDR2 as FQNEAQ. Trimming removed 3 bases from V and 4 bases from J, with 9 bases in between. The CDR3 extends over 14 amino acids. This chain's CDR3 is CASSFNRATGELFF. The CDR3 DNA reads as TGTGCCAGCAGCTTTAACAGGGCCACCGGGGAGCTGTTTTTT.